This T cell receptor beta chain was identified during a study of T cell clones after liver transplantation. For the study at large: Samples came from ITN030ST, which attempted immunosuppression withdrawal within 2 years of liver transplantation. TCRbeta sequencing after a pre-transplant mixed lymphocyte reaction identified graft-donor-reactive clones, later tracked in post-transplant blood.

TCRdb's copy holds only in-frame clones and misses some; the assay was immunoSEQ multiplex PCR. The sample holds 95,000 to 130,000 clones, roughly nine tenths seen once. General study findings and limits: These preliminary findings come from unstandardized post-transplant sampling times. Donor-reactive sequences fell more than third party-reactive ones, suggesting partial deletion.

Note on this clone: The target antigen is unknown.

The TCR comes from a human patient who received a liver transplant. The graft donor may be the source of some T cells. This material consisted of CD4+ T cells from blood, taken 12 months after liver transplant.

CDR3 nucleotides: TGCGCCAGCAGTGAGGGACTGCTCACAGATACGCAGTATTTT. It translates to CASSEGLLTDTQYF. The rearrangement joins TRBV10-2 to TRBJ2-3; D perhaps matches TRBD2 (5 bases). The germline CDR1 and CDR2 sequences are WSHSY and SAAADI. The CDR3 loop spans 14 amino acids. The V and J ends lost 2 bases and 2 bases respectively, with 8 bases between them.